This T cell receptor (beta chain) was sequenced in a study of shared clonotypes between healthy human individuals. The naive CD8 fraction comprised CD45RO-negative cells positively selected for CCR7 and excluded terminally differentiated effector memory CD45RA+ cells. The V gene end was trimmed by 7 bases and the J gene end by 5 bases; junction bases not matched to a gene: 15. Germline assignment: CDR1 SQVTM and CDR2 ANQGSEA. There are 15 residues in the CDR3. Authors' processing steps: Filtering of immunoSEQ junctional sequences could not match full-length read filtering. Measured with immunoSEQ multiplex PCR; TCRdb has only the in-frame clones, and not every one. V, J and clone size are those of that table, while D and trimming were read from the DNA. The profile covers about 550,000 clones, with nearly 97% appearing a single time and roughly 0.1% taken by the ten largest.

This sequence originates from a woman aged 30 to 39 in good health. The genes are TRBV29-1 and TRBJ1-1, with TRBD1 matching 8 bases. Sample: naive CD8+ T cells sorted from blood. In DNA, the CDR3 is TGCAGCGCTGGGGGACAGGCCGGGCTTGGGACTGAAGCTTTCTTT. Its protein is CSAGGQAGLGTEAFF.